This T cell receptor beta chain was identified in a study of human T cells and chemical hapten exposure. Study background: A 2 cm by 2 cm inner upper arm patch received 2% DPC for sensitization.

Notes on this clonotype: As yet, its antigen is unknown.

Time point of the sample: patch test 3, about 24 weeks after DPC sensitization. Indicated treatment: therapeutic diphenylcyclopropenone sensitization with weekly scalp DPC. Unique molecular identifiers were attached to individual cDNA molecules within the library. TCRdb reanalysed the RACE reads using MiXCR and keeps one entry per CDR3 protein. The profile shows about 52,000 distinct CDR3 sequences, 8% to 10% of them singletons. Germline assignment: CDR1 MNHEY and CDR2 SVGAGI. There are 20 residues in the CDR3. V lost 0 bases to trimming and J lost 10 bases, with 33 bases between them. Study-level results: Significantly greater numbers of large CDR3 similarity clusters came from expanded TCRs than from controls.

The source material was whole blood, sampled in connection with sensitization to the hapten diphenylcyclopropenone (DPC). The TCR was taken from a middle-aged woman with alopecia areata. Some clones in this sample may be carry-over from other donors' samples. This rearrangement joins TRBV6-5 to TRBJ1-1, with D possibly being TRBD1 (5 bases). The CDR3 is CASSYSILRVGGVIPLRAFF. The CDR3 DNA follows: TGTGCCAGCAGTTACTCGATCTTACGGGTGGGGGGAGTTATCCCCCTAAGAGCTTTCTTT.